This T cell receptor beta chain was identified during a study of shared clonotypes between healthy human individuals. The study's findings and limits: Researchers sampled blood only, noting tissue repertoires likely differ. Generally, naive subsets (rather than memory subsets) showed larger estimated richness. A handful of donors shared roughly 5% of their naive CD4 clonotypes.

As to this clone: Antigen unknown.

TCRdb keeps only in-frame clones here, not all; method: immunoSEQ multiplex PCR. Here the sample spans roughly 1 million clones, about 70% being singletons. The CDR3 contains 15 residues. The germline gives CDR1 MNHEY, CDR2 SMNVEV (reference sequence). The germline V and J ends were trimmed by 1 base and 7 bases, with 14 bases remaining between them. The clonotype originates from a man in his late teens or twenties in good health. The chain links TRBV27 to TRBJ1-5; D perhaps matches TRBD1 (6 bases). Sequencing used memory CD4+ T cells sorted from blood. The sample's subset: CD45RA-negative fraction. The CDR3 DNA sequence: TGTGCCAGCAGTTTATTTCGGGGGGCTGAACAGCCCCAGCATTTT. It specifies CASSLFRGAEQPQHF.